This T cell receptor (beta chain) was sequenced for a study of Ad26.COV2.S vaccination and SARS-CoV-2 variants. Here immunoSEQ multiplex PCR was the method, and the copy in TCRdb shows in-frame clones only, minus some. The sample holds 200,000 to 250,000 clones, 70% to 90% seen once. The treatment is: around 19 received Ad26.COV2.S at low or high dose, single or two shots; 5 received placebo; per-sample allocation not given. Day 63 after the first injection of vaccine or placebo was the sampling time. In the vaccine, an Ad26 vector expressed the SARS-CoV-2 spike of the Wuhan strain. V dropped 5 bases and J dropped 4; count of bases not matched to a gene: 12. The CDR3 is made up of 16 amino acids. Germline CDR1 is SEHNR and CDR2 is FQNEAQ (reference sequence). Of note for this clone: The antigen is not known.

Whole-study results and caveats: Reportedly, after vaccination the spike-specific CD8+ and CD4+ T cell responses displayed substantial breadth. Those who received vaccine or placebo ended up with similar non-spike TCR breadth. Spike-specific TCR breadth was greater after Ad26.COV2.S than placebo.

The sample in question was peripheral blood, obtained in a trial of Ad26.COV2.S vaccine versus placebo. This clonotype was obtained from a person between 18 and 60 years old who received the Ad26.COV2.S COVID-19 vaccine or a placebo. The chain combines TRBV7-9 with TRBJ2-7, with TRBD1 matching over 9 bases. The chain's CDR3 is CASSPPMGTGRYEQYF. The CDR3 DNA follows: TGTGCCAGCAGCCCTCCAATGGGGACAGGGAGATACGAGCAGTACTTC.